This TCR beta chain derives from a study of blood T cell repertoires in COVID-19. Authors' methods: Using reference gene primer amplification, nucleated cell counts were estimated. Clones were sequenced by immunoSEQ multiplex PCR, and TCRdb holds only the in-frame ones, with some missing. V and J calls and clone size are copied from that table; D and trimming were computed from the DNA. The sample records around 170,000 clones, about nine tenths being singletons. This clone was picked up one time. The germline V gene encodes CDR1 LNHNV and CDR2 YYDKDF (reference sequence). Trimming cost V 6 bases and J 4 bases; bases outside gene matches: 6. This CDR3 spans 14 amino acids.

The V gene is TRBV15, the J gene TRBJ2-5, with 9 nucleotides matching TRBD1. Sequenced input: peripheral blood. The sequence derives from a man younger than 35 who had recovered from COVID-19. The CDR3 nucleotides read TGTGCCACCAGTTGGGACAGGGAACGAGAGACCCAGTACTTC. It specifies CATSWDRERETQYF.